Sequencing of this T cell receptor (beta chain) was carried out in a study of blood T cell repertoires in COVID-19 (dated by TCRdb to the early 2020s). About the investigation overall: The collaborator samples originated in the United States, Italy and Spain and spanned the acute and convalescent phases of COVID-19. The prospective study material was composed of cDNA or gDNA derived from T cells, B-cell-depleted T cells, or PBMCs. Where available, HLA class I and class II types were obtained from metadata supplied by the sample provider rather than from assay-based typing. Subjects who had been exposed to COVID-19, were actively infected with it, or had recovered from it provided the deeply sampled blood TCRbeta repertoires that made up the dataset. Samples were obtained from the ongoing ImmuneRACE study (first 160 participants) and from 1,254 subjects provided by 6 global collaborators. The sample metadata nearly always contained a de-identified subject ID, COVID-19 status, age in years and sex. The repertoires were made available in a free public database intended to serve as a resource for research on the immune response to SARS-CoV-2.

TCRbeta CDR3 regions were amplified from genomic DNA by means of the immunoSEQ Assay, a bias-controlled multiplex PCR. The published analysis was carried out like this. Within the assay, amplification of reference gene primers was used to estimate how many nucleated cells each sample contained. Sequence reads were collapsed and filtered to measure the absolute abundance of every unique TCRbeta CDR3 rearrangement. Productive Simpson clonality was computed per sample as the square root of Simpson's diversity index over productive rearrangements. Drawn from immuneACCESS, this table holds only the in-frame rearrangements with V and J called that TCRdb kept. Clones are partly lost; checked studies trace under half to an unresolved V gene and leave the rest unexplained. D and trimming were read from the DNA, whereas the V and J calls and clone size are those reported in that table. The sample table holds 150,000 to 200,000 clones, of which 79% were seen once. The ten largest clones capture 15% to 20% of the sample.

What the study reported, not specific to this receptor: Clinical and demographic metadata were provided uncurated, with the amount varying by source and participant.

Each collaborating institution followed its own protocols to collect whole blood in K2EDTA tubes. For TCRbeta analysis, collaborator samples were shipped as frozen whole blood, as isolated PBMCs, or as DNA extracted from either sample type. Between the V and J ends, shortened by 6 bases and 0 bases respectively, the junction contains 12 bases. Reading the germline V gene gives CDR1 SGHAT and CDR2 FQNNGV. The CDR3 has 15 amino acids, counting the end cysteine and phenylalanine. CDR3 DNA only is kept here, 45 bases in frame from base 1. This clone occurred many times. Its cognate antigen has yet to be identified. Per-nucleotide qualities are absent, and no much larger clonotype sits a single base away.

The chain uses TRBV11-2 and TRBJ1-5; the D gene is not confidently resolved. The sequence derives from a man aged 55-75 years with active or convalescent COVID-19. The specimen sequenced was peripheral blood. Read as DNA, the sequence is TGTGCCAGCAGTTTCCGGGGTTTTAGCAATCAGCCCCAGCATTTT. It codes for CASSFRGFSNQPQHF.